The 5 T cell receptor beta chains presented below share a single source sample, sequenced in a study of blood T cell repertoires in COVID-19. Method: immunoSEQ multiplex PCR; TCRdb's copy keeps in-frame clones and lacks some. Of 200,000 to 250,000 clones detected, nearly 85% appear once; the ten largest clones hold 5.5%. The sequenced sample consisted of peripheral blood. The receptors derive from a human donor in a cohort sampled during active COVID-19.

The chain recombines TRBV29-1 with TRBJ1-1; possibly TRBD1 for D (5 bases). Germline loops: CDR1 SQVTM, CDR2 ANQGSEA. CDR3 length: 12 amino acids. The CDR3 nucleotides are TGCAGTTCAGGGCAGCGAGACACTGAAGCTTTCTTT. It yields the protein CSSGQRDTEAFF.

CDR3 sequence reads: CSADKQGHGYTF. CDR3 bases: TGCAGCGCCGATAAACAGGGCCATGGCTACACCTTC. V gene TRBV29-1 combines with J gene TRBJ1-2, with D perhaps TRBD1 (6 bases). The V gene lost 7 bases and the J gene lost 6 bases, with 15 bases spanning the gap. This CDR3 is 12 amino acids long. Germline V gene sequence: CDR1 SQVTM, CDR2 ANQGSEA.

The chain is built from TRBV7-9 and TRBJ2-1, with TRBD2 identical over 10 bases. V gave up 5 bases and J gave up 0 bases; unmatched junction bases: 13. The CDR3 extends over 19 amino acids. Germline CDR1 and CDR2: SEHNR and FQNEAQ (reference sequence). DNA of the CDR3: TGTGCCAGCAGCCCCGGACTAGCGGTCCCGACGGGCTCCTACAATGAGCAGTTCTTC. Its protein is CASSPGLAVPTGSYNEQFF.

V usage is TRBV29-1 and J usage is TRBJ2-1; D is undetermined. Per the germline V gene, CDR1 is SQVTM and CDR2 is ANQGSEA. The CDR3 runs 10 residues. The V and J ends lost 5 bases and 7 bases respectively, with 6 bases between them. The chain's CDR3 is CSVYQNEQFF. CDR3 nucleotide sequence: TGCAGCGTTTATCAGAATGAGCAGTTCTTC.

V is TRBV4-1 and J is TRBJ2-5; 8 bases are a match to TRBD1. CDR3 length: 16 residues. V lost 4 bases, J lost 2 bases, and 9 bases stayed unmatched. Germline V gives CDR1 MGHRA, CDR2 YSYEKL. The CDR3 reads CASSRTGTGVQETQYF. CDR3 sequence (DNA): TGCGCCAGCAGCCGTACTGGGACAGGAGTTCAAGAGACCCAGTACTTC.